One and the same sample provided the 32 T cell receptor beta chains below, sequenced in a study of blood T cell repertoires in COVID-19. The method was immunoSEQ multiplex PCR; TCRdb's version includes in-frame clones alone and lacks a portion of them. This table has roughly 180,000 clones, 81% appearing once. The sequenced sample consisted of PBMCs or T cells enriched from blood (not recorded which). Receptor source: a woman aged 40 to 50 with acute COVID-19.

V and J are TRBV5-1 and TRBJ1-4; 7 bases line up with TRBD1. The CDR3 is 15 residues long. After removal of 0 bases from V and 8 bases from J, the junction contained 7 bases not matched to a gene. In germline, CDR1 is SGHRS, CDR2 YFSETQ. In nucleotides, the CDR3 is TGCGCCAGCAGCTTGGCCCCCGGGACAGAAGAAAAACTGTTTTTT. Translated: CASSLAPGTEEKLFF.

The genes are TRBV5-1 and TRBJ2-3; D may be TRBD2 (6 bases). CDR1 SGHRS and CDR2 YFSETQ come from the germline V gene. Trimming pared 4 bases from V and 2 bases from J, leaving 14 bases between. The length of the CDR3 is 15 residues. This chain's CDR3 is CASSPGTLHTDTQYF. CDR3 sequence (DNA): TGCGCCAGCAGCCCCGGGACTCTGCACACAGATACGCAGTATTTT.

The chain employs TRBV7-2 and TRBJ1-4, with D possibly matching TRBD1 (6 bases). This CDR3 spans 16 amino acids. The germline V gene has CDR1 SGHTA and CDR2 FQGNSA. V lost 1 base to trimming and J lost 2 bases, with 11 bases between them. CDR3 DNA sequence: TGTGCCAGCAGCTTAGGATGGGGGCTGACTAATGAAAAACTGTTTTTT. This translates into CASSLGWGLTNEKLFF.

The gene calls are TRBV28 and TRBJ2-7; 13 bases are shared with TRBD2. V was pared by 5 bases and J by 3 bases, with 7 bases of the junction left unmatched. The CDR3 has 16 residues. CDR1 and CDR2 (germline): MDHEN, SYDVKM. The CDR3 sequence: CASSPAGLAGDYEQYV. CDR3 sequence (DNA): TGTGCCAGCAGTCCCGCCGGACTAGCGGGGGACTACGAGCAGTACGTC.

The rearrangement uses TRBV27 and TRBJ2-1; possibly TRBD2 for D (5 bases). Germline V gives CDR1 MNHEY, CDR2 SMNVEV (reference sequence). The CDR3 is 14 residues long. Trimming shortened V by 3 bases and J by 3 bases, and 9 bases separated the two germline ends. The CDR3 DNA is TGTGCCAGCAGTTTCCCGGGGAGCTACAATGAGCAGTTCTTC. Translating it yields CASSFPGSYNEQFF.

The rearrangement links TRBV18 to TRBJ2-3; D is uncertain. Germline CDR1 KGHSH, CDR2 LQKENI. The germline V and J ends were trimmed by 1 base and 2 bases, with 4 bases remaining between them. This CDR3 has 13 amino acids. CDR3 in amino acids: CASSPLVTDTQYF. As DNA, the CDR3 is TGTGCCAGCTCACCACTAGTCACAGATACGCAGTATTTT.

The chain has TRBV20-1 and TRBJ2-1; the D gene is possibly TRBD2 (6 bases). Looked up from germline, CDR1 is DFQATT and CDR2 is SNEGSKA (reference sequence). V was clipped by 3 bases and J by 4 bases, with 16 bases between them. There are 15 residues in the CDR3. CDR3 in amino acids: CSASGLARDYNEQFF. CDR3 nucleotide sequence: TGCAGTGCTAGTGGGCTAGCGCGAGATTACAATGAGCAGTTCTTC.

The genes are TRBV7-3 and TRBJ2-2; 10 bases are shared with TRBD2. The CDR3 runs to 15 residues. Germline CDR1 reads SGHTA; CDR2 reads FQGTGA. V shed 5 bases, J shed 6 bases, and the junction held 6 bases outside the gene matches. The CDR3 reads CASSLSGRWSGELFF. In nucleotides, the CDR3 is TGTGCCAGCAGCCTTAGCGGGAGGTGGTCCGGGGAGCTGTTTTTT.

The rearrangement links TRBV30 to TRBJ2-6; 11 bases are a match to TRBD1. CDR3 length: 17 residues. The germline CDR1 and CDR2 sequences are GTSNPN and SVGIG (reference sequence). The trim removed 6 bases at V and 1 base at J, leaving 8 bases unmatched. The CDR3 protein is CACNTGTGGSGANVLTF. CDR3 coding DNA: TGTGCCTGCAACACCGGGACAGGGGGTTCTGGGGCCAACGTCCTGACTTTC.

The CDR3 bases are TGTGCCAGCAGCTTGGGGAACGGGATAGACGAGCAGTACGTC. It specifies CASSLGNGIDEQYV. The chain has TRBV5-6 and TRBJ2-7, with a weak D call TRBD2 (5 bases). This CDR3 contains 14 residues. V lost 0 bases, J lost 5 bases, and 12 bases lay in between. CDR1 SGHDT and CDR2 YYEEEE come from the germline V gene.

The chain recombines TRBV11-2 with TRBJ2-1; D is unresolved. The CDR3 has 16 amino acids. Per the germline V gene, CDR1 is SGHAT and CDR2 is FQNNGV. V gave up 0 bases and J gave up 0 bases, with 9 bases separating them. The CDR3 region is CASSLERISSYNEQFF. The CDR3 region has the DNA TGTGCCAGCAGCTTAGAGCGTATTTCCTCCTACAATGAGCAGTTCTTC.

This rearrangement joins TRBV13 to TRBJ2-2; 7 bases map to TRBD1. Germline values: CDR1 PRHDT, CDR2 FYEKMQ (reference sequence). This CDR3 comprises 14 residues. With 3 bases clipped from V and 5 bases from J, the junction kept 3 bases outside the gene matches. CDR3 in DNA: TGTGCCAGCAGCTTGACAGGGAAGACCGGGGAGCTGTTTTTT. Its protein is CASSLTGKTGELFF. Full variable domain (outside the CDR3, taken from reference TRBV13 and TRBJ2-2): AAGVIQSPRHLIKEKRETATLKCYPIPRHDTVYWYQQGPGQDPQFLISFYEKMQSDKGSIPDRFSAQQFSDYHSELNMSSLELGDSALYFCASSLTGKTGELFFGEGSRLTVL.

V and J are TRBV7-6 and TRBJ2-5; 7 bases are a match to TRBD1. In germline, CDR1 is SGHVS, CDR2 FNYEAQ. J was trimmed by 5 bases and V by 0 bases; bases with no gene match: 12. The CDR3 consists of 17 residues. This chain's CDR3 is CASSLAATGPIGETQYF. DNA of the CDR3: TGTGCCAGCAGCTTAGCGGCGACAGGGCCGATAGGGGAGACCCAGTACTTC. The full variable domain, completed using reference TRBV7-6 and TRBJ2-5, is GAGVSQSPRYKVTKRGQDVALRCDPISGHVSLYWYRQALGQGPEFLTYFNYEAQQDKSGLPNDRFSAERPEGSISTLTIQRTEQRDSAMYRCASSLAATGPIGETQYFGPGTRLLVL.

The chain combines TRBV6-6 with TRBJ1-4; 8 bases are a match to TRBD1. The V gene's germline CDR1 is MNHNY and CDR2 SVGAGI (reference sequence). V shed 6 bases, J shed 3 bases, and the junction held 3 bases outside the gene matches. The CDR3 consists of 14 residues. CDR3: CASSRTGSNEKLFF. The CDR3 DNA is TGTGCCAGCAGCAGGACAGGGTCTAATGAAAAACTGTTTTTT.

The chain carries TRBV5-1 and TRBJ1-1; 8 nucleotides line up with TRBD1. Germline V gene data show CDR1 as SGHRS and CDR2 as YFSETQ. This CDR3 comprises 12 residues. V lost 3 bases, J lost 12 bases, and 7 bases stayed unmatched. The CDR3 spells CASSSQGAQTFF. In DNA form, the CDR3 reads TGCGCCAGCAGCTCTCAGGGGGCGCAGACTTTCTTT.

The chain combines TRBV4-1 with TRBJ2-3; 7 nucleotides line up with TRBD2. This CDR3 region has 15 residues. After removal of 2 bases from V and 2 bases from J, the junction contained 4 bases not matched to a gene. CDR1 and CDR2 (germline): MGHRA, YSYEKL. The DNA for the CDR3 is TGCGCCAGCAGCCAACAACTAGCGCCCACAGATACGCAGTATTTT. Protein product: CASSQQLAPTDTQYF.

The chain uses TRBV27 and TRBJ2-3; a possible D gene is TRBD2 (6 bases). In germline, CDR1 is MNHEY, CDR2 SMNVEV (reference sequence). Trimming stripped 2 bases from V and 3 bases from J, with 12 bases between. The CDR3 extends over 15 amino acids. The CDR3 here is CASSLVGRRTDTQYF. The CDR3 coding sequence is TGTGCCAGCAGTTTAGTCGGGAGAAGAACAGATACGCAGTATTTT.

The rearrangement links TRBV19 to TRBJ2-7, with TRBD1 identical over 9 bases. CDR3 size: 15 residues. The germline V gene has CDR1 LNHDA and CDR2 SQIVND (reference sequence). V lost 4 bases and J lost 3; bases outside the gene matches: 7. CDR3 residues: CASSRDAGQGYEQYF. The CDR3 coding sequence is TGTGCCAGTAGTAGGGACGCGGGACAGGGCTACGAGCAGTACTTC.

V and J are TRBV6-5 and TRBJ2-1, with D hard to call. Deletions cut 6 bases from V and 6 bases from J, with 12 bases between. The germline V gene encodes CDR1 MNHEY and CDR2 SVGAGI. The CDR3 runs to 13 residues. In nucleotides, the CDR3 is TGTGCCAGCAGCTCCCTTTCAGGCAATGAGCAGTTCTTC. Translated, it gives CASSSLSGNEQFF.

This clone was counted only a few times. The rearrangement joins TRBV10-3 to TRBJ1-2; D might be TRBD1 (5 bases). Germline CDR1 ENHRY, CDR2 SYGVKD. The CDR3 is made up of 17 amino acids. Between the trimmed V and J ends, which lost 0 bases and 4 bases, there was a span of 18 bases. The CDR3 nucleotides are TGTGCCATCAGTGAGTCGAAGGGCGTCCAGGACACCTATGGCTACACCTTC. It specifies CAISESKGVQDTYGYTF.

V usage is TRBV7-9 and J usage is TRBJ2-3, with D perhaps TRBD2 (6 bases). The germline V and J ends were trimmed by 3 bases and 1 base, with 11 bases remaining between them. This CDR3 contains 15 residues. Germline lookup yields CDR1 SEHNR and CDR2 FQNEAQ (reference sequence). CDR3 DNA sequence: TGTGCCAGCAGCTTGGGGGGTTCGGGCACAGATACGCAGTATTTT. It translates to CASSLGGSGTDTQYF.

The chain is built from TRBV6-1 and TRBJ2-3; the match to TRBD2 covers 8 bases. CDR1 and CDR2 from the germline V gene are MNHNS and SASEGT. Trimming took 5 bases from V and 9 from J; bases not matched to a gene: 7. CDR3 length: 13 amino acids. Here the CDR3 DNA reads TGTGCCAGCAGTCGGACGGGGGGGGGAACGCAGTATTTT. It specifies CASSRTGGGTQYF.

The chain carries TRBV6-1 and TRBJ1-3; 8 positions agree with TRBD1. The CDR3 extends over 16 amino acids. With 3 bases clipped from V and 3 bases from J, the junction kept 7 bases outside the gene matches. Germline V gives CDR1 MNHNS, CDR2 SASEGT. The CDR3 spells CASSDTGGRSGNTIYF. In nucleotides, the CDR3 is TGTGCCAGCAGTGATACAGGGGGTAGAAGTGGAAACACCATATATTTT.

The chain has TRBV7-2 and TRBJ1-6, with TRBD1 identical over 9 bases. Germline CDR1 SGHTA, CDR2 FQGNSA. The CDR3 is 14 amino acids. J was trimmed by 9 bases and V by 3 bases; bases with no gene match: 3. In DNA form, the CDR3 reads TGTGCCAGCAGCTTCCAGACAGGGGGTTCACCCCTCCACTTT. Translated, it gives CASSFQTGGSPLHF.

This clone was seen a single time. The chain has TRBV11-3 and TRBJ1-3, with 7 positions matching TRBD1. With 6 bases clipped from V and 3 bases from J, the junction kept 8 bases outside the gene matches. The CDR3 covers 15 residues. From germline, CDR1 is SGHNT and CDR2 YENEEA. CDR3 residues: CASSSGQVLGNTIYF. In DNA form, the CDR3 reads TGTGCCAGCAGTTCCGGACAGGTCCTTGGAAACACCATATATTTT. The full variable domain, with the rest looked up from reference TRBV11-3 and TRBJ1-3, is EAGVVQSPRYKIIEKKQPVAFWCNPISGHNTLYWYLQNLGQGPELLIRYENEEAVDDSQLPKDRFSAERLKGVDSTLKIQPAELGDSAVYLCASSSGQVLGNTIYFGEGSWLTVV.

This clone occurred once. This chain links TRBV7-3 with TRBJ1-2; possible D gene TRBD1, 5 bases. V was trimmed by 5 bases and J by 4 bases, leaving 14 bases between them. The germline V gene has CDR1 SGHTA and CDR2 FQGTGA. The CDR3 has 14 amino acids. The CDR3, as DNA: TGTGCCAGCAGCCCAAGGGCGGGGGTCTATGGCTACACCTTC. Protein sequence: CASSPRAGVYGYTF.

The gene calls are TRBV5-1 and TRBJ1-1; D remains ambiguous. Trimming removed 4 bases at V and 2 bases at J, with 12 bases between. Germline CDR1 reads SGHRS; CDR2 reads YFSETQ. The CDR3 is 14 residues long. CDR3 sequence reads: CASSRLPGNTEAFF. The CDR3 DNA follows: TGCGCCAGCAGCCGATTACCAGGTAACACTGAAGCTTTCTTT.

A few counts support this clone. The chain employs TRBV6-1 and TRBJ1-2; tentative D call: TRBD1 (6 bases). The germline V and J ends were trimmed by 1 base and 5 bases, with 8 bases remaining between them. The germline V gene has CDR1 MNHNS and CDR2 SASEGT. The CDR3 covers 13 residues. The CDR3 DNA reads TGTGCCAGCAGTGAAGGGGGGCCGTATGGCTACACCTTC. Its protein is CASSEGGPYGYTF.

About this clone: One junction end does not reproduce the germline sequence, and a read error may be involved. This chain joins TRBV5-4 and TRBJ1-4, with unresolved D. The CDR3 consists of 12 residues. CDR1 is SGHNT, CDR2 YYREEE, per germline (reference sequence). CDR3 sequence reads: CASSLDSSLASF. As DNA, the CDR3 is TGTGCCAGCAGCTTGGATAGCTCCCTGGCTTCCTTT.

This clone has more than one count but fewer than ten. The J gene is TRBJ2-3, the V gene TRBV19; 7 nucleotides match TRBD2. Germline CDR1 reads LNHDA; CDR2 reads SQIVND (reference sequence). The J segment lost 4 bases and the V segment lost 3 bases, leaving 10 bases of the junction unmatched. CDR3 length equals 16 residues. CDR3 in DNA: TGTGCCAGTAGTATCCTTGCGGGAGTTGCCTCAGATACGCAGTATTTT. The encoded protein is CASSILAGVASDTQYF.

The V gene is TRBV7-3, the J gene TRBJ2-3; possible D gene TRBD2, 6 bases. CDR3 size: 15 residues. Germline V gene data show CDR1 as SGHTA and CDR2 as FQGTGA. Trimming removed 5 bases from V and 2 bases from J, with 14 bases in between. Here the CDR3 reads CASSPSVRNTDTQYF. The CDR3 nucleotides are TGTGCCAGCAGCCCTAGCGTAAGGAACACAGATACGCAGTATTTT. Full variable domain (missing parts from reference TRBV7-3 and TRBJ2-3): GAGVSQTPSNKVTEKGKYVELRCDPISGHTALYWYRQSLGQGPEFLIYFQGTGAADDSGLPNDRFFAVRPEGSVSTLKIQRTERGDSAVYLCASSPSVRNTDTQYFGPGTRLTVL.

The chain couples TRBV3-1 (or the pseudogene TRBV3-2) to TRBJ2-3; a weak D match, TRBD1 (5 bases). Germline-derived CDR1 and CDR2 are LGHDT and YNNKEL (reference sequence). This CDR3 is built from 13 residues. The ends were cut back, 5 bases at V and 2 bases at J, with 8 bases in the middle. In DNA form, the CDR3 reads TGTGCCAGCAGCAACAGGTTCACAGATACGCAGTATTTT. Translated: CASSNRFTDTQYF.